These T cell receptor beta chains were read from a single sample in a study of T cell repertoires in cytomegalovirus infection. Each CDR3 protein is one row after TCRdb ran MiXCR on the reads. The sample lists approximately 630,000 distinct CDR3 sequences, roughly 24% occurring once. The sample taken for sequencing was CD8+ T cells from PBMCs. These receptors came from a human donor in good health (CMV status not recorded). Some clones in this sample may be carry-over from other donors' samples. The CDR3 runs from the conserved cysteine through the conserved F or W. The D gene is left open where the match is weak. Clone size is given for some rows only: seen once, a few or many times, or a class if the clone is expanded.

TGTGCCAGCAGTCTGGACAGGGGGCTTATCACTGAAGCTTTCTTT	CASSLDRGLITEAFF	TRBD1	TRBV27	-	TRBJ1-1
TGTGCCAGCAGCGTTCGAACAGGGGGCGCCTACAATGAGCAGTTCTTC	CASSVRTGGAYNEQFF	TRBD1	TRBV27	-	TRBJ2-1
TGCGCCAGCAGCCAAGGTAGCGGGGGGGCGGATGAGCAGTTCTTC	CASSQGSGGADEQFF	TRBD2	TRBV4-3	-	TRBJ2-1
TGTGCCAGCAGTTATACTGGGGACTACGAGCAGTACTTC	CASSYTGDYEQYF	-	TRBV6-2/TRBV6-3	-	TRBJ2-7
TGTGCCAGCAGCTCCGTGTCACCCCTCCACTTT	CASSSVSPLHF	-	TRBV28	many	TRBJ1-6
TGTGCCAGCAGGTTGCAGGACACCGGGGAGCTGTTTTTT	CASRLQDTGELFF	-	TRBV27	-	TRBJ2-2
TGTGCCAGCGGCCTAGCGGGGGGGCAGAATGAGCAGTTCTTC	CASGLAGGQNEQFF	TRBD2	TRBV6-6	-	TRBJ2-1
TGCGCCAGCCCTGGGACGGCCGGGGAGCTGTTTTTT	CASPGTAGELFF	-	TRBV23-1	few	TRBJ2-2
TGTGCCAGCACCCTCCCAGGGGGGGGAACCGGGGAGCTGTTTTTT	CASTLPGGGTGELFF	-	TRBV28	-	TRBJ2-2
TGTGCCAGCACCCTCCGGCCAGGAGGAGAGACCCAGTACTTC	CASTLRPGGETQYF	-	TRBV12-3/TRBV12-4	few	TRBJ2-5
TGCAGTGCTCCAATAGCGGGGGTCTGGGAGCAGTTCTTC	CSAPIAGVWEQFF	TRBD2	TRBV20-1	once	TRBJ2-1
TGTGCCAGCAGCCCCCGACGCGGACAGGGGGCTCGAGAGACCCAGTACTTC	CASSPRRGQGARETQYF	TRBD1	TRBV14	-	TRBJ2-5
TGCAGCGCCAGCCTCGGGACTGATGCCTACAATGAGCAGTTCTTC	CSASLGTDAYNEQFF	-	TRBV29-1	-	TRBJ2-1
TGTGCCAGCAGTGGGGACACAAATCGCGCCATCAATGAAAAACTGTTTTTT	CASSGDTNRAINEKLFF	-	TRBV2	many	TRBJ1-4
TGTGCCATCAGTGAGTTACTTGACAGGTCGAACACTGAAGCTTTCTTT	CAISELLDRSNTEAFF	-	TRBV10-3	-	TRBJ1-1
TGCGCCAGCAGCCATGCTAGCGGGGGGGCAGTCAATGAGCAGTTCTTC	CASSHASGGAVNEQFF	TRBD2	TRBV4-1	many	TRBJ2-1
TGCGCCAGCAGTTCCAACAGGGGAACTAATGAAAAACTGTTTTTT	CASSSNRGTNEKLFF	TRBD1	TRBV5-1	-	TRBJ1-4
TGTGCCACCAGCCCAGCGGGGGACGCGCTGGAGCAGTACTTC	CATSPAGDALEQYF	TRBD2	TRBV15	-	TRBJ2-7
TGTGCCAGCAGTTTTGAAAACACCATATATTTT	CASSFENTIYF	-	TRBV12-3/TRBV12-4	-	TRBJ1-3
TGTGCCAGCAGCTTACCAACTGGGGAAGCTTTCTTT	CASSLPTGEAFF	-	TRBV7-9	many	TRBJ1-1
TGTGCCAGCAGTCCGGCATCAGATACGCAGTATTTT	CASSPASDTQYF	-	TRBV6-2/TRBV6-3	many	TRBJ2-3
TGTGCCAGCAGTCTCGACAGCGACACCGGGGAGCTGTTTTTT	CASSLDSDTGELFF	-	TRBV6-1	many	TRBJ2-2
TGTGCCAGCACCTCAGGGGTTGAGCAGTTCTTC	CASTSGVEQFF	-	TRBV6-2/TRBV6-3	few	TRBJ2-1
TGTGCCAGCAGTGACTCGTCCAGCCACAATGAGCAGTTCTTC	CASSDSSSHNEQFF	-	TRBV6-4	-	TRBJ2-1
TGTGCCAGCAGCCTTTTAAGAGGGGGCACAGATACGCAGTATTTT	CASSLLRGGTDTQYF	-	TRBV14	few	TRBJ2-3
TGTGCCAGCAGCCCGCCGGGACAGACCGTCTATGGCTACACCTTC	CASSPPGQTVYGYTF	TRBD1	TRBV7-9	-	TRBJ1-2
TGTGCCAGCAGCCAAGATAGCGGGTTCTCTGGAAACACCATATATTTT	CASSQDSGFSGNTIYF	-	TRBV14	many	TRBJ1-3
TGTGCCAGCAGCATTCTAGCGGGGGGGCGGGATACGCAGTATTTT	CASSILAGGRDTQYF	TRBD2	TRBV7-2	few	TRBJ2-3
TGTGCCAGCAGCTCGGCTAACTCAAACTATGGCTACACCTTC	CASSSANSNYGYTF	-	TRBV11-2	few	TRBJ1-2
TGTGCCAGCAGTCCTGGGACTAGCGCAGATACGCAGTATTTT	CASSPGTSADTQYF	TRBD2	TRBV12-3/TRBV12-4	many	TRBJ2-3
TGTGCCAGCAGCTTTACAGGGCCGCAAGAGACCCAGTACTTC	CASSFTGPQETQYF	-	TRBV7-9	few	TRBJ2-5
TGTGCCAGCAGCTCTTGGACAGGGGGTGCGGGGACCCAGTACTTC	CASSSWTGGAGTQYF	TRBD1	TRBV7-2	many	TRBJ2-5
TGTGCCAGCAGTTTATTGGCGGGGGGGTACTACAATGAGCAGTTCTTC	CASSLLAGGYYNEQFF	TRBD2	TRBV12-3/TRBV12-4	many	TRBJ2-1
TGTGCCAGCAGCTCCCAACAGGGAGTTGAGCAGTTCTTC	CASSSQQGVEQFF	-	TRBV7-6	-	TRBJ2-1
TGTGCCAGCAATCCGGGACTAGCGGGGAGGAATGAGCAGTTCTTC	CASNPGLAGRNEQFF	TRBD2	TRBV12-3/TRBV12-4	few	TRBJ2-1
TGTGCCAGCAGCTTAGAGTTCAGGGGCAGGCAAGAGACCCAGTACTTC	CASSLEFRGRQETQYF	-	TRBV7-8	many	TRBJ2-5
TGTGCCAGCAGCCAAGATCTGGGCGGCACCGGGGAGCTGTTTTTT	CASSQDLGGTGELFF	-	TRBV14	-	TRBJ2-2
TGTGCCAGCAGTCCCTTAGGACTTTACACTGAAGCTTTCTTT	CASSPLGLYTEAFF	-	TRBV28	few	TRBJ1-1
TGCAGCGTTGAACAGGGGAATGAGCAGTTCTTC	CSVEQGNEQFF	-	TRBV29-1	few	TRBJ2-1
TGTGCCAGCTCGACTACAGGGTGGGCCTACAATGAGCAGTTCTTC	CASSTTGWAYNEQFF	-	TRBV12-3/TRBV12-4	many	TRBJ2-1
TGTGCCAGCAGTTCCAGCATGAGCGGGGGCAACAATGAGCAGTTCTTC	CASSSSMSGGNNEQFF	TRBD2	TRBV6-2/TRBV6-3	many	TRBJ2-1
TGTGCCAGTAGTACCTTGCCGGGACATACGGCTAACTATGGCTCCACCTTC	CASSTLPGHTANYGSTF	-	TRBV19	few	TRBJ1-2
TGCAGTGCTAGGCCCAGGGCAGAGGACACTGAAGCTTTCTTT	CSARPRAEDTEAFF	-	TRBV20-1	-	TRBJ1-1
TGTGCCAGCATGGGCAGGAACGCCTATGGCTACACCTTC	CASMGRNAYGYTF	-	TRBV28	few	TRBJ1-2
TGCAGTGCTAGAGATGGGACAGGGAAAAATCAGCCCCAGCATTTT	CSARDGTGKNQPQHF	TRBD1	TRBV20-1	-	TRBJ1-5
TGTGCCAGCAGACCCTCGGACGGACTTTCCTACAATGAGCAGTTCTTC	CASRPSDGLSYNEQFF	-	TRBV28	many	TRBJ2-1
TGTGCCAGTAGTATTATGGGGAATGAGCAGTTCTTC	CASSIMGNEQFF	-	TRBV19	-	TRBJ2-1
TGTGCCAGCAGCTTAGGGCCCGGCGGAGTGAACACTGAAGCTTTCTTT	CASSLGPGGVNTEAFF	-	TRBV7-2	few	TRBJ1-1
TGTGCCAGCAGCTTCGACGGTGAAGCTTTCTTT	CASSFDGEAFF	-	TRBV11-3	-	TRBJ1-1
TGCAGTGCTGATACAGCCTACGAGCAGTACTTC	CSADTAYEQYF	-	TRBV20-1	-	TRBJ2-7
TGTGCCAGCAGCCCCTCAGGGGCTAACTATGGCTACACCTTC	CASSPSGANYGYTF	-	TRBV3-1	few	TRBJ1-2
TGTGCCAGCAGCCAAGAGAGGGGAGCCTATAATTCACCCCTCCACTTT	CASSQERGAYNSPLHF	-	TRBV14	-	TRBJ1-6
TGTGCCAGCAGTTTAGACAGGGGGTTTGGCAATCAGCCCCAGCATTTT	CASSLDRGFGNQPQHF	TRBD1	TRBV28	few	TRBJ1-5
TGTGCCGTAGGAGGTCCAGTCGGAAACACTGAAGCTTTCTTT	CAVGGPVGNTEAFF	-	TRBV19	few	TRBJ1-1
TGCGCCAGCAGCACGACAGTGGGGACTGAAGCTTTCTTT	CASSTTVGTEAFF	-	TRBV5-1	-	TRBJ1-1
TGTGCCAGCAGCCAACTCCGAGGGGAACGCTCCTACAATGAGCAGTTCTTC	CASSQLRGERSYNEQFF	-	TRBV14	few	TRBJ2-1
TGTGCCAGCACCGGGCAAGTACCGGGGGGACCCACCTACGAGCAGTACTTC	CASTGQVPGGPTYEQYF	TRBD2	TRBV7-9	few	TRBJ2-7